A selection of T cell receptor beta chains follows, all from one sample in a study of blood T cell repertoires in COVID-19. Method: immunoSEQ multiplex PCR; TCRdb's copy keeps in-frame clones and lacks some. This sample has approximately 300,000 clones; around four fifths occur once, and the top ten carry approximately 4.1%. The source material was peripheral blood. All receptors come from a woman in her fifties or sixties with active or convalescent COVID-19. CDR3s include the opening cysteine and the closing phenylalanine or tryptophan. Each record gives: V gene, J gene, D gene, clone size, CDR3 protein, CDR3 DNA. A D gene is named only where the DNA matches it firmly. A clone size is listed for some rows: how often the clone was seen (once, few, many), or a class if it is expanded.

V gene: TRBV28
J gene: TRBJ1-2
D gene: TRBD1
clone size: .
CDR3 protein: CASSLERTGGYYGYTF
CDR3 DNA: TGTGCCAGCAGTTTAGAAAGGACAGGGGGCTACTATGGCTACACCTTC

V gene: TRBV4-1
J gene: TRBJ1-5
D gene: .
clone size: once
CDR3 protein: CASSQEGGSNQPQHF
CDR3 DNA: TGCGCCAGCAGCCAAGAAGGGGGTAGCAATCAGCCCCAGCATTTT

V gene: TRBV7-9
J gene: TRBJ1-2
D gene: TRBD1
clone size: .
CDR3 protein: CASSGQGDFYGYTF
CDR3 DNA: TGTGCCAGCAGCGGACAGGGCGATTTCTATGGCTACACCTTC

V gene: TRBV29-1
J gene: TRBJ2-7
D gene: .
clone size: .
CDR3 protein: CSVDGQGPYEQYF
CDR3 DNA: TGCAGCGTTGATGGTCAGGGTCCCTACGAGCAGTACTTC

V gene: TRBV28
J gene: TRBJ1-2
D gene: .
clone size: .
CDR3 protein: CASRTVLANYGYTF
CDR3 DNA: TGTGCCAGCAGGACCGTACTAGCTAACTATGGCTACACCTTC

V gene: TRBV7-3
J gene: TRBJ1-1
D gene: TRBD1
clone size: few
CDR3 protein: CASSQRGGRDTEAFF
CDR3 DNA: TGTGCCAGCAGCCAGCGAGGGGGCCGTGATACTGAAGCTTTCTTT

V gene: TRBV2
J gene: TRBJ2-6
D gene: .
clone size: .
CDR3 protein: CASGAESSGANVLTF
CDR3 DNA: TGTGCCAGCGGAGCAGAGAGCTCTGGGGCCAACGTCCTGACTTTC

V gene: TRBV4-2
J gene: TRBJ2-3
D gene: TRBD1
clone size: once
CDR3 protein: CASSQPRTGNTDTQYF
CDR3 DNA: TGTGCCAGCAGCCAACCCCGGACAGGAAACACAGATACGCAGTATTTT

V gene: TRBV28
J gene: TRBJ1-2
D gene: .
clone size: .
CDR3 protein: CASSLSSGNYGYTF
CDR3 DNA: TGTGCCAGCAGTTTGTCCAGCGGGAACTATGGCTACACCTTC

V gene: TRBV6-5
J gene: TRBJ1-1
D gene: .
clone size: .
CDR3 protein: CASSLRWGGGTEAFF
CDR3 DNA: TGTGCCAGCAGCCTGAGGTGGGGGGGAGGCACTGAAGCTTTCTTT

V gene: TRBV29-1
J gene: TRBJ1-4
D gene: TRBD1
clone size: .
CDR3 protein: CSASQGGGGEKLFF
CDR3 DNA: TGCAGCGCCAGTCAGGGGGGAGGCGGTGAAAAACTGTTTTTT

V gene: TRBV6-5
J gene: TRBJ1-2
D gene: .
clone size: .
CDR3 protein: CASSASGQPPHYTF
CDR3 DNA: TGTGCCAGCAGCGCATCCGGACAGCCACCCCACTACACCTTC

V gene: TRBV5-1
J gene: TRBJ1-1
D gene: .
clone size: .
CDR3 protein: CASSFNLNTEAFF
CDR3 DNA: TGCGCCAGCAGCTTTAATCTGAACACTGAAGCTTTCTTT

V gene: TRBV7-9
J gene: TRBJ2-7
D gene: .
clone size: .
CDR3 protein: CASSPGTIFEQYF
CDR3 DNA: TGTGCCAGCAGCCCCGGGACAATCTTCGAGCAGTACTTC

V gene: TRBV9
J gene: TRBJ2-5
D gene: TRBD2
clone size: once
CDR3 protein: CASSAWIAGEETQYF
CDR3 DNA: TGTGCCAGCAGCGCCTGGATAGCGGGAGAGGAGACCCAGTACTTC

V gene: TRBV9
J gene: TRBJ2-2
D gene: TRBD2
clone size: .
CDR3 protein: CASSLLGGTSGNPGELFF
CDR3 DNA: TGTGCCAGCAGCCTGCTGGGGGGGACTAGCGGGAATCCCGGGGAGCTGTTTTTT

V gene: TRBV19
J gene: TRBJ1-2
D gene: TRBD1
clone size: .
CDR3 protein: CASSQGQGSPYGYTF
CDR3 DNA: TGTGCCAGTAGTCAGGGACAGGGTTCGCCCTATGGCTACACCTTC

V gene: TRBV27
J gene: TRBJ2-7
D gene: .
clone size: .
CDR3 protein: CASVLWDKGSYEQYF
CDR3 DNA: TGTGCCAGCGTCCTCTGGGACAAAGGCTCCTACGAGCAGTACTTC

V gene: TRBV7-8
J gene: TRBJ1-1
D gene: .
clone size: .
CDR3 protein: CASSARGQLNEAFF
CDR3 DNA: TGTGCCAGCAGCGCCAGAGGACAGCTAAATGAAGCTTTCTTT

V gene: TRBV18
J gene: TRBJ1-1
D gene: .
clone size: .
CDR3 protein: CASSPKATRYTEAFF
CDR3 DNA: TGTGCCAGCTCACCAAAAGCTACGAGGTACACTGAAGCTTTCTTT

V gene: TRBV19
J gene: TRBJ2-2
D gene: .
clone size: .
CDR3 protein: CASSIFRRGGLLNERNTGELFF
CDR3 DNA: TGTGCCAGTAGTATTTTCAGACGAGGTGGACTACTCAACGAGAGGAACACCGGGGAGCTGTTTTTT

V gene: TRBV19
J gene: TRBJ2-2
D gene: TRBD2
clone size: .
CDR3 protein: CASSRAGVLTGELFF
CDR3 DNA: TGTGCCAGTAGTAGAGCGGGAGTTTTGACCGGGGAGCTGTTTTTT

V gene: TRBV7-9
J gene: TRBJ2-1
D gene: .
clone size: once
CDR3 protein: CASSLDRSSEQFF
CDR3 DNA: TGTGCCAGCAGCTTAGATCGGTCATCTGAGCAGTTCTTC

V gene: TRBV27
J gene: TRBJ2-2
D gene: TRBD1
clone size: .
CDR3 protein: CASSPYGGQGAVGELFF
CDR3 DNA: TGTGCCAGCAGCCCATACGGCGGACAGGGGGCCGTCGGGGAGCTGTTTTTT

V gene: TRBV6-1
J gene: TRBJ1-4
D gene: .
clone size: .
CDR3 protein: CASSEGQVGEKLFF
CDR3 DNA: TGTGCCAGCAGTGAAGGACAGGTCGGAGAAAAACTGTTTTTT

V gene: TRBV5-1
J gene: TRBJ2-7
D gene: .
clone size: .
CDR3 protein: CASSDQGYEQYF
CDR3 DNA: TGCGCCAGCAGCGACCAGGGCTACGAGCAGTACTTC

V gene: TRBV19
J gene: TRBJ1-5
D gene: .
clone size: .
CDR3 protein: CASSIDLRSNQPQHF
CDR3 DNA: TGTGCCAGTAGTATAGATCTCCGGAGCAATCAGCCCCAGCATTTT

V gene: TRBV5-6
J gene: TRBJ1-2
D gene: TRBD1
clone size: .
CDR3 protein: CASSKTGFYGYTF
CDR3 DNA: TGTGCCAGCAGCAAGACAGGGTTCTATGGCTACACCTTC

V gene: TRBV7-3
J gene: TRBJ2-1
D gene: .
clone size: .
CDR3 protein: CASSPQNGGEQFF
CDR3 DNA: TGTGCCAGCAGCCCGCAAAACGGGGGAGAGCAGTTCTTC

V gene: TRBV7-9
J gene: TRBJ2-7
D gene: TRBD1
clone size: .
CDR3 protein: CASSLGDRVSYEQYF
CDR3 DNA: TGTGCCAGCAGCTTAGGGGACAGGGTATCCTACGAGCAGTACTTC

V gene: TRBV29-1
J gene: TRBJ2-5
D gene: .
clone size: .
CDR3 protein: CSVEDYSGLETQYF
CDR3 DNA: TGCAGCGTTGAAGATTATTCAGGATTGGAGACCCAGTACTTC

V gene: TRBV28
J gene: TRBJ2-7
D gene: TRBD2
clone size: .
CDR3 protein: CASSTSGSTYEQYF
CDR3 DNA: TGTGCCAGCAGTACTAGCGGGAGCACATACGAGCAGTACTTC

V gene: TRBV27
J gene: TRBJ2-4
D gene: TRBD1
clone size: .
CDR3 protein: CATRTGPLAKNIQYF
CDR3 DNA: TGTGCCACTAGGACAGGACCTCTAGCCAAAAACATTCAGTACTTC

V gene: TRBV7-2
J gene: TRBJ2-7
D gene: .
clone size: .
CDR3 protein: CASSPSRTATSYEQYF
CDR3 DNA: TGTGCCAGCAGCCCCAGCCGGACAGCGACCTCCTACGAGCAGTACTTC

V gene: TRBV28
J gene: TRBJ2-5
D gene: .
clone size: .
CDR3 protein: CASSSGVGVRSQYF
CDR3 DNA: TGTGCCAGCAGTTCCGGGGTCGGGGTGCGGAGCCAGTACTTC

V gene: TRBV19
J gene: TRBJ1-2
D gene: TRBD1
clone size: .
CDR3 protein: CASSIRNRQGRVYGYTF
CDR3 DNA: TGTGCCAGTAGTATCCGAAACCGACAGGGGAGGGTCTATGGCTACACCTTC

V gene: TRBV30
J gene: TRBJ1-5
D gene: .
clone size: .
CDR3 protein: CAWSPGLGNQPQHF
CDR3 DNA: TGTGCCTGGAGTCCGGGTTTGGGCAATCAGCCCCAGCATTTT

V gene: TRBV5-1
J gene: TRBJ1-6
D gene: TRBD1
clone size: .
CDR3 protein: CASSPGQGISSYNSPLHF
CDR3 DNA: TGCGCCAGCAGCCCCGGACAGGGAATTAGCTCCTATAATTCACCCCTCCACTTT

V gene: TRBV29-1
J gene: TRBJ2-4
D gene: TRBD1
clone size: .
CDR3 protein: CSVGPGQAAKNIQYF
CDR3 DNA: TGCAGCGTTGGGCCCGGACAGGCAGCCAAAAACATTCAGTACTTC

V gene: TRBV2
J gene: TRBJ1-2
D gene: TRBD1
clone size: .
CDR3 protein: CASSEAQGASYTF
CDR3 DNA: TGTGCCAGCAGTGAGGCACAGGGGGCGAGCTACACCTTC

V gene: TRBV5-1
J gene: TRBJ2-1
D gene: TRBD2
clone size: .
CDR3 protein: CASSYNPSGRTPSEQFF
CDR3 DNA: TGCGCCAGCAGTTACAACCCTAGCGGGAGAACCCCCAGTGAGCAGTTCTTC

V gene: TRBV2
J gene: TRBJ2-7
D gene: .
clone size: .
CDR3 protein: CASSERGLKTYEQYF
CDR3 DNA: TGTGCCAGCAGTGAACGGGGACTCAAAACCTACGAGCAGTACTTC